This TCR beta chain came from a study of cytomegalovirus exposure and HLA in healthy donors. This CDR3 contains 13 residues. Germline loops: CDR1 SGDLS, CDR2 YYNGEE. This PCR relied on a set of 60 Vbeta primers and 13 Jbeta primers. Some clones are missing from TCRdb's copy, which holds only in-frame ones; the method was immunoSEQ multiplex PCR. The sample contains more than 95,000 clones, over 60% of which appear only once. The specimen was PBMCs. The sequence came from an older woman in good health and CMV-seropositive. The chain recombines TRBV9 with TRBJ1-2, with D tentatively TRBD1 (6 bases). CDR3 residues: CASGQGLNYGYTF. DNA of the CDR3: TGTGCTTCTGGGCAGGGGCTAAACTATGGCTACACCTTC.